This T cell receptor (beta chain) appears in the sequencing data of a study of regulatory T cells in long-lasting Graves disease. The CDR3 spans 11 residues. CDR1 and CDR2 (germline): MNHEY, SMNVEV (reference sequence). In the case of this clonotype: No antigen is known for it. Since a much larger clone is just one base distant, this may be a read error.

The time point was: persistent/refractory GD, antithyroid drugs over 5 years with positive TRAb. Following extraction of RNA from PBMCs, that RNA was used to make the TCR library. Building of the TCR beta libraries involved iRepertoire HTBI primers and Arm-PCR of CDR3 regions. TCRdb reanalysed the multiplex PCR reads using MiXCR and keeps one entry per CDR3 protein. There are roughly 470,000 distinct CDR3 sequences in the sample; more than 20% occur only once, and 7.8% lies in the top ten. The study, taken as a whole, reports: With a small sample size, accuracy may have been reduced.

The receptor was isolated from a female donor with Graves disease. This rearrangement joins TRBV27 to TRBJ1-5; D ambiguous. The material sequenced was peripheral blood mononuclear cells (PBMCs), taken when the disease was refractory, from a patient treated with antithyroid drugs. CDR3 loop: CAKRFNHPQHF. CDR3 nucleotide sequence: TGTGCCAAGCGATTCAATCATCCCCAGCATTTT.